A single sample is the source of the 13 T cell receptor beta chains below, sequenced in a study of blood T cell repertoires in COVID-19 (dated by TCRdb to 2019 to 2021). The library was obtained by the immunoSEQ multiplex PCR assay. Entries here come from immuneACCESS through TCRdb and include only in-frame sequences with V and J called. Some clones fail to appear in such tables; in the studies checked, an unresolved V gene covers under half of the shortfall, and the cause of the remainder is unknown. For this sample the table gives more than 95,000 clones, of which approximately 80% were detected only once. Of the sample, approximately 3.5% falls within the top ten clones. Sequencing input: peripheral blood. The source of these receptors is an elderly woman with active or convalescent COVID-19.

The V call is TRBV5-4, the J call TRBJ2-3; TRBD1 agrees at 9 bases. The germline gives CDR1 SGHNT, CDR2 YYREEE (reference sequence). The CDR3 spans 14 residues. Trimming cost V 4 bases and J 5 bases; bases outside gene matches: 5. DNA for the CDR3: TGTGCCAGCAGCGACGGACAGGGGCAAGATACGCAGTATTTT. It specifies CASSDGQGQDTQYF.

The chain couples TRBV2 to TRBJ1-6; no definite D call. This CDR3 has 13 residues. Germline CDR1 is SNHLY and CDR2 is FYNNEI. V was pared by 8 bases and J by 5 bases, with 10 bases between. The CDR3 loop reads CASRGIDNSPLHF. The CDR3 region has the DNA TGTGCCAGCCGCGGGATAGATAATTCACCCCTCCACTTT.

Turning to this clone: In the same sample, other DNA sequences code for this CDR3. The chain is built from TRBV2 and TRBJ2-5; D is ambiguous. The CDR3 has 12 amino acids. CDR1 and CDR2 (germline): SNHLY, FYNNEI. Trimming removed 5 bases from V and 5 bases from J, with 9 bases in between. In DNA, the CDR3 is TGTGCCAGCAGTAGAGGTTGGGAGACCCAGTACTTC. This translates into CASSRGWETQYF.

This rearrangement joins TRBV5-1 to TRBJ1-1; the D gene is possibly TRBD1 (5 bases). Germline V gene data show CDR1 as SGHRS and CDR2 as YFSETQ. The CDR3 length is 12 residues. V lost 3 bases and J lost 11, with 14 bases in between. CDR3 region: CASSWVGVGAFF. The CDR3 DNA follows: TGCGCCAGCAGCTGGGTAGGGGTAGGGGCTTTCTTT. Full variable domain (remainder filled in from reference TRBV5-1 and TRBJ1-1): KAGVTQTPRYLIKTRGQQVTLSCSPISGHRSVSWYQQTPGQGLQFLFEYFSETQRNKGNFPGRFSGRQFSNSRSEMNVSTLELGDSALYLCASSWVGVGAFFGQGTRLTVV.

The CDR3 spells CASSGPPGTGGHGYTF. The DNA for the CDR3 is TGTGCCAGCAGCGGGCCCCCTGGGACAGGGGGGCACGGCTACACCTTC. The chain links TRBV11-2 to TRBJ1-2, with 11 bases identical to TRBD1. Germline CDR1 and CDR2: SGHAT and FQNNGV. CDR3 length equals 16 residues. The J segment lost 8 bases and the V segment lost 5 bases, leaving 13 bases of the junction unmatched.

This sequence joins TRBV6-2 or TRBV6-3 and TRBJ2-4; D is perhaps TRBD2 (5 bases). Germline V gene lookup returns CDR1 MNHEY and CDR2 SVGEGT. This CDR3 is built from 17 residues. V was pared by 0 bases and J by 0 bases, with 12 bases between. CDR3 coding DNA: TGTGCCAGCAGTTACTCGCCGGGAAAACTAGCCAAAAACATTCAGTACTTC. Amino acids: CASSYSPGKLAKNIQYF.

The DNA of the CDR3 is TGCGCCAGCAGCTCAGGGATGAACACTGAAGCTTTCTTT. As protein: CASSSGMNTEAFF. This chain links TRBV5-1 with TRBJ1-1; perhaps TRBD1 as D (5 bases). This CDR3 spans 13 amino acids. With 3 bases removed from V and 0 bases from J, the gap between germline ends came to 6 bases. Germline CDR1 and CDR2: SGHRS and YFSETQ.

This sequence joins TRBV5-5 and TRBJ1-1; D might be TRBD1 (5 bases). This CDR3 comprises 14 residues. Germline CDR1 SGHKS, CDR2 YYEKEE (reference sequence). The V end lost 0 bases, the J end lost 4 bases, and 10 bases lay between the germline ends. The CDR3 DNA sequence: TGTGCCAGCAGCTTGGATGGACACATCACTGAAGCTTTCTTT. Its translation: CASSLDGHITEAFF. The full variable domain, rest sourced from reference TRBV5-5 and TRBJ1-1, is DAGVTQSPTHLIKTRGQQVTLRCSPISGHKSVSWYQQVLGQGPQFIFQYYEKEERGRGNFPDRFSARQFPNYSSELNVNALLLGDSALYLCASSLDGHITEAFFGQGTRLTVV.

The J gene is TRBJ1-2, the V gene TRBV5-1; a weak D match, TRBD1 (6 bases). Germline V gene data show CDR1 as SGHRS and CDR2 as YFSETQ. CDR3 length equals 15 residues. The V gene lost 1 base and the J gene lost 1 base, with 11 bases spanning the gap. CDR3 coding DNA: TGCGCCAGCAGCTTGACAGGGACGGGTAACTATGGCTACACCTTC. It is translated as CASSLTGTGNYGYTF.

In nucleotides, the CDR3 is TGTGCCAGTAGTATCAGGGTCCGTGTTAATGAAAAACTGTTTTTT. This translates into CASSIRVRVNEKLFF. The J gene is TRBJ1-4, the V gene TRBV19; perhaps TRBD1 as D (5 bases). The CDR3 length is 15 residues. Trimming stripped 3 bases from V and 4 bases from J, with 12 bases between. Germline loops: CDR1 LNHDA, CDR2 SQIVND (reference sequence).

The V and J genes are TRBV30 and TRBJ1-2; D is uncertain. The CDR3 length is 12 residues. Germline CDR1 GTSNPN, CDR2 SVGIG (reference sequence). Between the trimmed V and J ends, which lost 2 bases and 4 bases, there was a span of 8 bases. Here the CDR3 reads CAWSPRGYGYTF. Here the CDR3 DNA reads TGTGCCTGGAGTCCTAGAGGCTATGGCTACACCTTC.

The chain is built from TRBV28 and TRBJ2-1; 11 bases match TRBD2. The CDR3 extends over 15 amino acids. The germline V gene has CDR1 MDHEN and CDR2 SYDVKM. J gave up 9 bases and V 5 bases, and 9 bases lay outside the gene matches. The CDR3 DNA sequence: TGTGCCAGCAGTGTCTTACTAGCGGGAGTCGGTGAGCAGTTCTTC. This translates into CASSVLLAGVGEQFF.

The CDR3: CASRDDRGNEKLFF. The CDR3 DNA follows: TGTGCCAGCAGAGACGACAGGGGGAACGAAAAACTGTTTTTT. V and J are TRBV2 and TRBJ1-4, with TRBD1 identical over 9 bases. Per the germline V gene, CDR1 is SNHLY and CDR2 is FYNNEI. J was trimmed by 8 bases and V by 6 bases; bases with no gene match: 7. There are 14 residues in the CDR3.